Detailed here is one T cell receptor beta chain. The antigen remains undetermined. The data originate from a study of cytomegalovirus exposure and HLA in healthy donors. General study results and limits: The study labeled 170 or so TCR beta chains cytomegalovirus-associated. Immune exposure data for these donors was limited to CMV serostatus.

Germline V gene lookup returns CDR1 MDHEN and CDR2 SYDVKM. V was trimmed by 3 bases and J by 6 bases, leaving 17 bases between them. There are 15 residues in the CDR3. PCR was performed using 60 Vbeta and 13 Jbeta primers. Sequenced by immunoSEQ multiplex PCR; TCRdb stores in-frame clones only, minus some. The table lists 200,000 to 250,000 clones, approximately 81% of them singletons. Every donor was a healthy person donating bone marrow. Nominally healthy donors were sampled, though unrecorded immune exposures were likely. This TCR was recovered from a man under 40 in good health and CMV-seronegative. The chain recombines TRBV28 with TRBJ1-1, with TRBD1 as a possible D gene (6 bases). Sequenced input: PBMCs. CDR3 DNA sequence: TGTGCCAGCAGTTTCCGGCAGGGGATGGCCGCTGAAGCTTTCTTT. This translates into CASSFRQGMAAEAFF.